What follows describes a single T cell receptor beta chain. What it binds is not known. The sample comes from a study of cytomegalovirus exposure and HLA in healthy donors. Across the study: Falling in the Caucasian-associated ancestry cluster were about four fifths of under 500 genotyped donors.

Both 60 Vbeta primers and 13 Jbeta primers went into the PCR. Repertoires were generated with immunoSEQ multiplex PCR, while TCRdb's copy carries only in-frame clones and drops some. This sample contains about 120,000 clones. Notes on the study in general: With later analysis, a missense DCLRE1C variant became linked to TCR beta V- and J-gene trimming. Apparent HLA restriction characterized most CMV-associated TCR beta chains in a later analysis.

The clonotype comes from a man aged 30 to 45 in good health and CMV-seronegative. Sequencing was carried out using PBMCs.

CDR3 residues: CASRRLSSYNEQFF. DNA of the CDR3: TGTGCCAGCCGCAGGCTCAGCTCCTACAATGAGCAGTTCTTC. V and J are TRBV9 and TRBJ2-1; no firm D call. Deletions cut 7 bases from V and 0 bases from J, with 11 bases between. Germline lookup yields CDR1 SGDLS and CDR2 YYNGEE. The CDR3 contains 14 residues.